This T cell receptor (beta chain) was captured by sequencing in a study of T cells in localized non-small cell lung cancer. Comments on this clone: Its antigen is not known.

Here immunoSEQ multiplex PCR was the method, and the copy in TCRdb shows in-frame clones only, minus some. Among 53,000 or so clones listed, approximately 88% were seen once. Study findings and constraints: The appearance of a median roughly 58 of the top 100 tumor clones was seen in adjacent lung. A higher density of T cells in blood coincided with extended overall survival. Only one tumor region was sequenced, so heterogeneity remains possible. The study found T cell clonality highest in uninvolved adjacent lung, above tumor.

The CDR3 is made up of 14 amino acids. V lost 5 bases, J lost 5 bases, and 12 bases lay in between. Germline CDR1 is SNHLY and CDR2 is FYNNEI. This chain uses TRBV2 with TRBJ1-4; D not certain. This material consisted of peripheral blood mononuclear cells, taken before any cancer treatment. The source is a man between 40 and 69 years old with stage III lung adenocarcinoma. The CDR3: CASSRTWINEKLFF. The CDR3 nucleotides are TGTGCCAGCAGTCGGACCTGGATAAATGAAAAACTGTTTTTT.